Following are 11 T cell receptor beta chains from one sample sequenced in a study of blood T cell repertoires in COVID-19. The assay was immunoSEQ multiplex PCR, and TCRdb's table has in-frame clones only and misses some. The repertoire has roughly 120,000 clones, around 81% of them found once; the top ten carry over 2%. Input material: peripheral blood. These receptors were taken from a man between 65 and 85 years old with acute or convalescent COVID-19.

The V and J genes are TRBV7-3 and TRBJ2-7; D is perhaps TRBD1 (6 bases). V gave up 2 bases and J gave up 2 bases, with 10 bases separating them. The CDR3 contains 14 residues. Germline V gene data show CDR1 as SGHTA and CDR2 as FQGTGA. This chain's CDR3 is CASSLQGQPYEQYF. Here the CDR3 DNA reads TGTGCCAGCAGCTTACAGGGGCAGCCCTACGAGCAGTACTTC.

Written as DNA, the CDR3 is TGTGCCAGCAGCTCGACAGGGCGGCGTGAAAAACTGTTTTTT. Its protein is CASSSTGRREKLFF. The chain couples TRBV5-6 to TRBJ1-4, with 7 bases aligning to TRBD1. Germline V gives CDR1 SGHDT, CDR2 YYEEEE. The length of the CDR3 is 14 residues. With V trimmed by 3 bases and J by 7 bases, 6 bases remained unmatched. The whole variable domain, filled in from reference TRBV5-6 and TRBJ1-4, reads DAGVTQSPTHLIKTRGQQVTLRCSPKSGHDTVSWYQQALGQGPQFIFQYYEEEERQRGNFPDRFSGHQFPNYSSELNVNALLLGDSALYLCASSSTGRREKLFFGSGTQLSVL.

This CDR3 is CASSPDYPSYEQYF. The CDR3 region has the DNA TGTGCCAGCTCACCAGACTACCCCTCCTACGAGCAGTACTTC. The chain employs TRBV18 and TRBJ2-7; the D gene is possibly TRBD2 (5 bases). The germline V gene encodes CDR1 KGHSH and CDR2 LQKENI. V was pared by 2 bases and J by 0 bases, with 8 bases between. The CDR3 covers 14 residues.

The J gene is TRBJ2-7, the V gene TRBV7-2; 8 positions match TRBD2. V lost 4 bases to trimming and J lost 5 bases; unmatched junction nucleotides: 7. Germline CDR1 is SGHTA and CDR2 is FQGNSA. The CDR3 sequence is 14 residues long. The CDR3 is CASSWLGRGDEQYF. The CDR3, as DNA: TGTGCCAGCAGCTGGCTCGGGCGGGGGGACGAGCAGTACTTC.

This chain connects TRBV6-6 to TRBJ2-1, with TRBD1 identical over 9 bases. V lost 4 bases to trimming and J lost 8 bases; unmatched junction nucleotides: 12. The V gene's germline CDR1 is MNHNY and CDR2 SVGAGI (reference sequence). This CDR3 is built from 16 residues. CDR3 coding DNA: TGTGCCAGCAGTTTGGATAGGGGACAGGGTGGCGATGAGCAGTTCTTC. Translating it yields CASSLDRGQGGDEQFF.

The chain carries TRBV4-3 and TRBJ1-2, with D uncertain. Germline-derived CDR1 and CDR2 are LGHNA and YSLEER. This CDR3 is built from 13 residues. V dropped 3 bases and J dropped 7 bases, with 12 bases sitting between them. This chain's CDR3 is CASSHLGAPGYTF. The CDR3 region has the DNA TGCGCCAGCAGCCACCTAGGAGCGCCTGGCTACACCTTC.

This clone came up once. This chain links TRBV6-4 with TRBJ2-3, with 8 bases matching TRBD1. Germline CDR1 MRHNA, CDR2 SNTAGT. With 3 bases clipped from V and 2 bases from J, the junction kept 1 base outside the gene matches. The CDR3 runs to 14 residues. The CDR3 nucleotides are TGTGCCAGCAGTGAGACAGGGGACACAGATACGCAGTATTTT. Translating it yields CASSETGDTDTQYF.

The rearrangement links TRBV12-5 to TRBJ2-6, with TRBD1 matching over 9 bases. The CDR3 covers 16 residues. Unmatched junction bases numbered 7, after V lost 7 bases and J lost 3 bases. The germline V gene has CDR1 LGHNT and CDR2 FRNRAP. This chain's CDR3 is CASAQGAWDGANVLTF. CDR3 nucleotide sequence: TGTGCTAGTGCACAGGGGGCGTGGGATGGGGCCAACGTCCTGACTTTC.

The chain carries TRBV7-2 and TRBJ2-1, with D perhaps TRBD2 (5 bases). The V gene's germline CDR1 is SGHTA and CDR2 FQGNSA. The CDR3 runs 14 residues. The germline V and J ends were trimmed by 5 bases and 4 bases, with 12 bases remaining between them. This CDR3 reads CASSGRRSYNEQFF. DNA for the CDR3: TGTGCCAGCAGCGGGCGGAGGTCTTACAATGAGCAGTTCTTC. The variable domain in full, completed from reference TRBV7-2 and TRBJ2-1, reads GAGVSQSPSNKVTEKGKDVELRCDPISGHTALYWYRQSLGQGLEFLIYFQGNSAPDKSGLPSDRFSAERTGGSVSTLTIQRTQQEDSAVYLCASSGRRSYNEQFFGPGTRLTVL.

The rearrangement joins TRBV7-8 to TRBJ2-1; 8 bases are shared with TRBD2. The CDR3 contains 16 residues. V lost 6 bases and J lost 7; bases outside the gene matches: 14. Germline CDR1 and CDR2: SGHVS and FQNEAQ. The CDR3, as DNA: TGTGCCAGCAGTCCCCGGGGAGCGGGGGAAAAGAATGAGCAGTTCTTC. Its translation: CASSPRGAGEKNEQFF.

The chain employs TRBV20-1 and TRBJ1-5; perhaps TRBD1 as D (6 bases). Germline values: CDR1 DFQATT, CDR2 SNEGSKA (reference sequence). This CDR3 region has 14 residues. V lost 6 bases to trimming and J lost 11 bases, with 23 bases between them. The CDR3 reads CSASRGGGDWAQHF. CDR3 nucleotide sequence: TGCAGTGCCAGTAGGGGGGGAGGCGATTGGGCCCAGCATTTT.